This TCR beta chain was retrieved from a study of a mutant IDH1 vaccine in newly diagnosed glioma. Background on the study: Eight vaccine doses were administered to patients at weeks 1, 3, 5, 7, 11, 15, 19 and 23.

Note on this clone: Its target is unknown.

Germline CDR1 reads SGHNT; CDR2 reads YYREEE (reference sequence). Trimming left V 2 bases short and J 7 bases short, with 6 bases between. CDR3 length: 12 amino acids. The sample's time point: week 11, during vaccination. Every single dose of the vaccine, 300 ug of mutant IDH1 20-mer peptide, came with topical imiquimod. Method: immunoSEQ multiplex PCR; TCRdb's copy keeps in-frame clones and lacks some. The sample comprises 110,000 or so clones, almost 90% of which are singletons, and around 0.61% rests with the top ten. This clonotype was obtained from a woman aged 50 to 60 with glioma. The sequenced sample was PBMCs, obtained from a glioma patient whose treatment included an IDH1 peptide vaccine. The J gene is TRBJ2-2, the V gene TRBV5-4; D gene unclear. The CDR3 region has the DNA TGTGCCAGCAGCTTTAGGGTCGGGGAGCTGTTTTTT. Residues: CASSFRVGELFF.